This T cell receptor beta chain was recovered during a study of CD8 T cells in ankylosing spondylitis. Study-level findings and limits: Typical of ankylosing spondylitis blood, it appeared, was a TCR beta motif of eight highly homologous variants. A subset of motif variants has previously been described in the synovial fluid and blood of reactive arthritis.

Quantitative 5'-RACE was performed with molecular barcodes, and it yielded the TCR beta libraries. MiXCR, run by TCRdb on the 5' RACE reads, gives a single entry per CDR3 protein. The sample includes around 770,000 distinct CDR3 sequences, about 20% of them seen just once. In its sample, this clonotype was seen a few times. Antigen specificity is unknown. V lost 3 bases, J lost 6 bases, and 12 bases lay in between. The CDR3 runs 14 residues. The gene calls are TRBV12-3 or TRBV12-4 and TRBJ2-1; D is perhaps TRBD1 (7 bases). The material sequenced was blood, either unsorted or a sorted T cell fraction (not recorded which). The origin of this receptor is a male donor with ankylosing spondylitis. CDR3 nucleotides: TGTGCCAGCAGTTTCCGGAGGGGGCTCAATGAGCAGTTCTTC. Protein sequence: CASSFRRGLNEQFF.